This entry describes one TCR beta chain. Its specificity is not known. In the PCR, 60 Vbeta and 13 Jbeta primers were used. Data came from immunoSEQ multiplex PCR; TCRdb stores just in-frame clones and leaves some out. Here the sample spans 150,000 to 200,000 clones, just under 80% being singletons. This record comes from a study of cytomegalovirus exposure and HLA in healthy donors. Study-wide points: In the analysis, some V segments, TRBV6-2 and TRBV6-3 included, were excluded as indistinguishable.

The CDR3 loop spans 15 amino acids. Germline lookup yields CDR1 SGHDT and CDR2 YYEEEE. The material sequenced was PBMCs. The J gene is TRBJ2-5, the V gene TRBV5-6; TRBD1 agrees at 7 bases. The DNA end is a closer match to TRBJ2-7, so the J assignment may be wrong. The sequence was collected from a woman aged 25 to 39 in good health and CMV-seropositive. As DNA, the CDR3 is TGTGCCAGCACCCCCCTCCGGACAGGACTCTACGAGCAGTACTTC. Its protein is CASTPLRTGLYEQYF.